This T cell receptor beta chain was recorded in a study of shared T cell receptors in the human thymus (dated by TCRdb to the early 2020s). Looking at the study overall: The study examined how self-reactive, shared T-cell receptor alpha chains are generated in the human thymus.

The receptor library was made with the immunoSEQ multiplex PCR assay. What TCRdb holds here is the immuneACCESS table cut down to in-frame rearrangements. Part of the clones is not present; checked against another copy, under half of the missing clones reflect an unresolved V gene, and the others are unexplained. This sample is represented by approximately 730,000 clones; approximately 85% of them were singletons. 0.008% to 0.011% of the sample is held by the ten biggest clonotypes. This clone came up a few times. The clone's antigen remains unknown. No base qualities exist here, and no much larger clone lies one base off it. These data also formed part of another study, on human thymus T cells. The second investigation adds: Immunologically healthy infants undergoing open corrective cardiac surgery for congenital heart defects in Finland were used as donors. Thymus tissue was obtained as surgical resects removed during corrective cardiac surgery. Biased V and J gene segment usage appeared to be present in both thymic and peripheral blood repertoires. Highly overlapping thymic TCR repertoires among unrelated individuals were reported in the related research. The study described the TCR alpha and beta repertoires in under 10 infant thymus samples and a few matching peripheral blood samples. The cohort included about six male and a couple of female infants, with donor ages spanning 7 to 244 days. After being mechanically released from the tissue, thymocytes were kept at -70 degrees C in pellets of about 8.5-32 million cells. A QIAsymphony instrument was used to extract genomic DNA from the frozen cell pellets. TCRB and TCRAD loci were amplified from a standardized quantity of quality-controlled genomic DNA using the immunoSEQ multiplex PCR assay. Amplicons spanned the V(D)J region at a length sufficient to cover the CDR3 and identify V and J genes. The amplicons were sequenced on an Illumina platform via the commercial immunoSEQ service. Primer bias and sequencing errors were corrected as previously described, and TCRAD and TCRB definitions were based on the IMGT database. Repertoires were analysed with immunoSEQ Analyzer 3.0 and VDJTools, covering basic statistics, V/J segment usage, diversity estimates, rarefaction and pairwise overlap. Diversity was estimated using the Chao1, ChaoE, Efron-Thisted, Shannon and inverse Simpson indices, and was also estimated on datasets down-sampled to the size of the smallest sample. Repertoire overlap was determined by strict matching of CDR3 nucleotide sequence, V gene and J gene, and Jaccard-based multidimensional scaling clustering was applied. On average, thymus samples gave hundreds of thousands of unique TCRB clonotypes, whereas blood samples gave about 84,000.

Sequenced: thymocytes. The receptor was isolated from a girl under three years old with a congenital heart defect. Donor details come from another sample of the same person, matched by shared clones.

The CDR3 reads CASSLEGSRDCGYTF. The DNA sequence reads TGCGCCAGCAGCTTGGAAGGTTCTCGGGACTGCGGCTACACCTTC. Recombination linked TRBV5-1 to TRBJ1-2; the D segment could be TRBD1, given 5 matching bases. Measured from the cysteine to the phenylalanine, the CDR3 is 15 residues long. CDR3 DNA is the only sequence kept; it has 45 bases, read in frame from the first base. The CDR1 and CDR2 encoded by the germline V gene are SGHRS and YFSETQ. Deletion took 0 bases off V and 8 bases off J, with a span of 17 bases between the germline ends. The full variable domain, completed from the reference TRBV5-1 and TRBJ1-2 proteins outside the CDR3, reads KAGVTQTPRYLIKTRGQQVTLSCSPISGHRSVSWYQQTPGQGLQFLFEYFSETQRNKGNFPGRFSGRQFSNSRSEMNVSTLELGDSALYLCASSLEGSRDCGYTFGSGTRLTVV.